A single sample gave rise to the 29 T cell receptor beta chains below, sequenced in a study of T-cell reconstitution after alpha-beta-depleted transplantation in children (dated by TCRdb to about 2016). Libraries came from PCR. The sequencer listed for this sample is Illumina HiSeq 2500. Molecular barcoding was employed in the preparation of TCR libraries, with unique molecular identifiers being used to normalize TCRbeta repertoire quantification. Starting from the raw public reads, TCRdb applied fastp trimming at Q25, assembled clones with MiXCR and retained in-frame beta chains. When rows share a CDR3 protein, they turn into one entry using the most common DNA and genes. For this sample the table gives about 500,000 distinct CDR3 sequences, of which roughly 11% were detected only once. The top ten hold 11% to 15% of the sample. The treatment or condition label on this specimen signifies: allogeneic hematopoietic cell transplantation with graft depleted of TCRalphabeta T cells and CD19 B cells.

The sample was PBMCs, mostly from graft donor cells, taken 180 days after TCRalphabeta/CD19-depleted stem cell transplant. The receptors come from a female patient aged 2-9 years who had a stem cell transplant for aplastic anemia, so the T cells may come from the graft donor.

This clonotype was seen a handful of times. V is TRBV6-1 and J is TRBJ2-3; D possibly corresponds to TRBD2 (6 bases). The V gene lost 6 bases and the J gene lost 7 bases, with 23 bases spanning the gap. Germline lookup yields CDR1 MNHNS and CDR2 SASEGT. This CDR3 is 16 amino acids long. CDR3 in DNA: TGTGCCAGCAGCTCAAATGGGGGGAGGTGGGCTTATACGCAGTATTTT. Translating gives CASSSNGGRWAYTQYF.

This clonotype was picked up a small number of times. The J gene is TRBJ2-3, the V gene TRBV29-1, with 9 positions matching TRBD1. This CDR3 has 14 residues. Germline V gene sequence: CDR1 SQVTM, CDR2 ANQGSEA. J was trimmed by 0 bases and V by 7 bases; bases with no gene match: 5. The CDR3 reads CSADRGRSTDTQYF. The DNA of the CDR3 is TGCAGCGCGGACAGGGGAAGGAGCACAGATACGCAGTATTTT.

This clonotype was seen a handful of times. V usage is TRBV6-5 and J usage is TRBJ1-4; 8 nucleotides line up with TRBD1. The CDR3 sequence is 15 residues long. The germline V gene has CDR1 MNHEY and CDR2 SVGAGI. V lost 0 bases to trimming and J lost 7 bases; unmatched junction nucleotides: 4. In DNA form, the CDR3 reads TGTGCCAGCAGTTACTCGGGCAGGGGGCGTGAAAAACTGTTTTTT. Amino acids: CASSYSGRGREKLFF.

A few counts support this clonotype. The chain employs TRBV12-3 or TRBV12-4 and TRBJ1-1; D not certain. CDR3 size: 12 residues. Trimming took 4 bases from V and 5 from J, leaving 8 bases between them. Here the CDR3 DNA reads TGTGCCAGCAGTTATGGGGAAACTGAAGCTTTCTTT. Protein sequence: CASSYGETEAFF.

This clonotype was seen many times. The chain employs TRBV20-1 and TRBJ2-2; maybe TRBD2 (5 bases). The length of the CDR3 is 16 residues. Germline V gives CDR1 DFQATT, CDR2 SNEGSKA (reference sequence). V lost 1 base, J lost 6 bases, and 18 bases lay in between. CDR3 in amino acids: CSARVEGSYASGELFF. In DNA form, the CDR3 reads TGCAGTGCTAGAGTCGAAGGGAGTTATGCGTCCGGGGAGCTGTTTTTT.

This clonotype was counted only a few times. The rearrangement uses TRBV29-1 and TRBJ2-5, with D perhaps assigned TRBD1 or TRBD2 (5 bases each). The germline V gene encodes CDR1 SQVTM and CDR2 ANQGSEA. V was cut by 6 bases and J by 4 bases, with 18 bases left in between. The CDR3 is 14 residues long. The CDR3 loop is CSVERTERGETQYF. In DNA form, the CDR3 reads TGCAGCGTGGAACGGACGGAGAGGGGAGAGACCCAGTACTTC.

DNA of the CDR3: TGTGCCAGCAGGGAGACAGGGATCTGGGGGGGGACTGAAGCTTTCTTT. This translates into CASRETGIWGGTEAFF. The chain recombines TRBV6-1 with TRBJ1-1; 7 nucleotides line up with TRBD1. CDR1 and CDR2 (germline): MNHNS, SASEGT. This CDR3 is built from 16 residues. Trimming took 6 bases from V and 5 from J; bases not matched to a gene: 15.

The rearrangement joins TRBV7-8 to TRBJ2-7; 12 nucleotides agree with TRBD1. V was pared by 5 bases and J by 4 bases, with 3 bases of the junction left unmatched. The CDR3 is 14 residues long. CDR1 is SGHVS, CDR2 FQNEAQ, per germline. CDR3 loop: CASSQGQGAYEQYF. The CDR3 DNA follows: TGTGCCAGCAGCCAGGGACAGGGGGCTTACGAGCAGTACTTC. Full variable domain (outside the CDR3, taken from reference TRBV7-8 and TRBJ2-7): GAGVSQSPRYKVAKRGQDVALRCDPISGHVSLFWYQQALGQGPEFLTYFQNEAQLDKSGLPSDRFFAERPEGSVSTLKIQRTQQEDSAVYLCASSQGQGAYEQYFGPGTRLTVT.

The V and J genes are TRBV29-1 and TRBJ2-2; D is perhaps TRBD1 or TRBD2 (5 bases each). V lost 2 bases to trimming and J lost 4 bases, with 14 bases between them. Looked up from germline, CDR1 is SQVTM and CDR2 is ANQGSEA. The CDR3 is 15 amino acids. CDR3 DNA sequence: TGCAGCGTTGAACGTCAGGGTCGGGGCACCGGGGAGCTGTTTTTT. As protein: CSVERQGRGTGELFF.

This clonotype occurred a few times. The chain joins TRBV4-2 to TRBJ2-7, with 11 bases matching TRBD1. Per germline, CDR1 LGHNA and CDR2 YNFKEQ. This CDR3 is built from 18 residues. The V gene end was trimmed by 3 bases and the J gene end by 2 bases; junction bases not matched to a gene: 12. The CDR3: CASSQVPTGGQGAYEQYF. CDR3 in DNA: TGTGCCAGCAGCCAGGTCCCAACCGGGGGACAGGGGGCCTACGAGCAGTACTTC.

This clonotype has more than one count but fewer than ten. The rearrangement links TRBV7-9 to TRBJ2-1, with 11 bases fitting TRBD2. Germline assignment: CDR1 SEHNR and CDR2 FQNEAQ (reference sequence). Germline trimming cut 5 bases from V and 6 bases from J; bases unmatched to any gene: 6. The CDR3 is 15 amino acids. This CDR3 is CASSLELAGANEQFF. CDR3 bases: TGTGCCAGCAGCCTTGAACTAGCGGGAGCCAATGAGCAGTTCTTC.

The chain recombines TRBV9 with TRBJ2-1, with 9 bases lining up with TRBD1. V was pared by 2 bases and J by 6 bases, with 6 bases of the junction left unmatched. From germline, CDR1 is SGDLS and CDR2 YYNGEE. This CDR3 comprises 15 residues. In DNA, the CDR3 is TGTGCCAGCAGCGTCTCCGGGACAGGGAGCAATGAGCAGTTCTTC. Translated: CASSVSGTGSNEQFF.

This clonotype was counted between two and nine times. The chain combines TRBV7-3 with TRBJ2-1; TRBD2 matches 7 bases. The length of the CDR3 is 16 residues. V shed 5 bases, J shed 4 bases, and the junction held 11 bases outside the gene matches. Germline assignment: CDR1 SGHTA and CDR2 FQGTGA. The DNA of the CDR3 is TGTGCCAGCAGCCCCAGGGAGGGGACGGTATACAATGAGCAGTTCTTC. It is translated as CASSPREGTVYNEQFF. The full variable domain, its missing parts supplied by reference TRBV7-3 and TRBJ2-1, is GAGVSQTPSNKVTEKGKYVELRCDPISGHTALYWYRQSLGQGPEFLIYFQGTGAADDSGLPNDRFFAVRPEGSVSTLKIQRTERGDSAVYLCASSPREGTVYNEQFFGPGTRLTVL.

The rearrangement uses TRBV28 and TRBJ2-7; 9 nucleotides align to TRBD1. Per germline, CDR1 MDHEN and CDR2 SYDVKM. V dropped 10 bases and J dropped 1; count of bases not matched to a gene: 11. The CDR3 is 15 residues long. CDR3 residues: CATTVAGTGSYEQYF. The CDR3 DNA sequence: TGTGCCACCACAGTGGCCGGGACAGGGTCCTACGAGCAGTACTTC. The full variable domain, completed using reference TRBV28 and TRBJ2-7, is DVKVTQSSRYLVKRTGEKVFLECVQDMDHENMFWYRQDPGLGLRLIYFSYDVKMKEKGDIPEGYSVSREKKERFSLILESASTNQTSMYLCATTVAGTGSYEQYFGPGTRLTVT.

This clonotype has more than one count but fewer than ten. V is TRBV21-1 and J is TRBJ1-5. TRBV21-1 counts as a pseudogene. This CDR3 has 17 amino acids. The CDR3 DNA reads TGTGCCAGCAGCAAGGTCCCTAGTGGGGGTAGCAATCAGCCCCAGCATTTT. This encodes CASSKVPSGGSNQPQHF.

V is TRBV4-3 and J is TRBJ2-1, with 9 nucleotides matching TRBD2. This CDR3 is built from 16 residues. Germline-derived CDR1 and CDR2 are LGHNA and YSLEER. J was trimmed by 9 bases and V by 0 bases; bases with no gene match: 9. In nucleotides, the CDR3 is TGCGCCAGCAGCCAAGATTTGGCGGGAGGGTGGAGTGAGCAGTTCTTC. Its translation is CASSQDLAGGWSEQFF.

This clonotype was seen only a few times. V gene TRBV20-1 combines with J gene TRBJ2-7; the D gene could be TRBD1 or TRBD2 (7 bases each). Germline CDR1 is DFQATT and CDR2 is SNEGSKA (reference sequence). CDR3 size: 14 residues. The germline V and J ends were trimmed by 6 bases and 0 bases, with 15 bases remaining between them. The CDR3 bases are TGCAGTGCAAGCGGGACAGCGAACTCCTACGAGCAGTACGTC. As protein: CSASGTANSYEQYV.

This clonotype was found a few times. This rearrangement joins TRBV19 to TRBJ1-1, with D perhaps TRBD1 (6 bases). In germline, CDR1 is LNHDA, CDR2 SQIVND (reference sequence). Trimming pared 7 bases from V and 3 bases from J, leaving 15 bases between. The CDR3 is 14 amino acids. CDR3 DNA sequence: TGTGCCAGTACCGCCGGGACATACGACACTGAAGCTTTCTTT. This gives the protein CASTAGTYDTEAFF.

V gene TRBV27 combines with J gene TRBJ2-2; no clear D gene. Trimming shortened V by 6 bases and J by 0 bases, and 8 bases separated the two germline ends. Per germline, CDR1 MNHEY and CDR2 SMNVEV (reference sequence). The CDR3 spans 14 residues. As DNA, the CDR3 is TGTGCCAGCAGATTTGACACGAACACCGGGGAGCTGTTTTTT. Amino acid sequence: CASRFDTNTGELFF.

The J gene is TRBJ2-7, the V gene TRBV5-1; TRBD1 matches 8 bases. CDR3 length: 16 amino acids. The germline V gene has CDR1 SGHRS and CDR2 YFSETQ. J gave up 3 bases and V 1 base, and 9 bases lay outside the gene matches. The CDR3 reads CASSLRPGQENYEQYV. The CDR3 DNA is TGCGCCAGCAGCTTGCGCCCGGGACAGGAAAACTACGAGCAGTACGTC.

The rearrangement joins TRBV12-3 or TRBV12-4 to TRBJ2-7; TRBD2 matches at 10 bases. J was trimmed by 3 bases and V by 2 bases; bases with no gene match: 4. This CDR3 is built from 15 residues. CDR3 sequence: CASSLTSGTLYEQYF. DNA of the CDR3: TGTGCCAGCAGTTTAACTAGCGGGACCCTCTACGAGCAGTACTTC.

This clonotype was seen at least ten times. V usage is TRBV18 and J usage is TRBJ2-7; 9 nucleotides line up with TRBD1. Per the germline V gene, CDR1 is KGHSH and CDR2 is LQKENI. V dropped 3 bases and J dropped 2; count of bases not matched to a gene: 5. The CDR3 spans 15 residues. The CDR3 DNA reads TGTGCCAGCTCACCGCGGACAGGGGACCCCTACGAGCAGTACTTC. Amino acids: CASSPRTGDPYEQYF.

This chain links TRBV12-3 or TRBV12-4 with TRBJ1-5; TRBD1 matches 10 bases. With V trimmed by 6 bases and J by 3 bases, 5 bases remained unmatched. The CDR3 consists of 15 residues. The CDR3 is CASRGTGEPNQPQHF. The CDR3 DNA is TGTGCCAGCAGAGGGACAGGGGAACCCAATCAGCCCCAGCATTTT.

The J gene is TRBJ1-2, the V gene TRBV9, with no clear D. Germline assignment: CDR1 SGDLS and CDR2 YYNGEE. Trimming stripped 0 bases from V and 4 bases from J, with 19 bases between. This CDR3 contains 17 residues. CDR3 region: CASSVESNGKFPYGYTF. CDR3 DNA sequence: TGTGCCAGCAGCGTAGAAAGTAACGGAAAGTTCCCCTATGGCTACACCTTC.

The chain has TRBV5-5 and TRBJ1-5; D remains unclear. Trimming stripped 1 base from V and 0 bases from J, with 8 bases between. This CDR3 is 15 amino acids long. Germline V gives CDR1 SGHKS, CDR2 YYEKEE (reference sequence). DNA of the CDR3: TGTGCCAGCAGCTTGTTCCCAAGTAGCAATCAGCCCCAGCATTTT. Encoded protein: CASSLFPSSNQPQHF.

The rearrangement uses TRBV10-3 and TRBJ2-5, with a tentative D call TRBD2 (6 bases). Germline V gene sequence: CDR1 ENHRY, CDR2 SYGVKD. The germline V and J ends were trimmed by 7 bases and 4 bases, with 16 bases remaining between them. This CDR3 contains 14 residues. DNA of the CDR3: TGTGCCATCAATGAATTGGAGGGAGGAGAGACCCAGTACTTC. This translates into CAINELEGGETQYF.

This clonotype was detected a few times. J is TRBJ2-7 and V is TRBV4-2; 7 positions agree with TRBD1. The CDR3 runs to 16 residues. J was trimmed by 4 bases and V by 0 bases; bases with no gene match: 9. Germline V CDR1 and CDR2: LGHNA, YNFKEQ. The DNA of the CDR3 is TGTGCCAGCAGCCAAGATACTGCAGGGGGTCAATACGAGCAGTACTTC. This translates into CASSQDTAGGQYEQYF.

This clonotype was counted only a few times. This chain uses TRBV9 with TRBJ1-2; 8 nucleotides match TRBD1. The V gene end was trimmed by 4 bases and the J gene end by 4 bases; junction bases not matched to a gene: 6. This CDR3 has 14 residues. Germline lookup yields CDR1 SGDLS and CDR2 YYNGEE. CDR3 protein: CASSLTDRVYGYTF. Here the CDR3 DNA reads TGTGCCAGCAGCCTTACGGACAGGGTCTATGGCTACACCTTC.

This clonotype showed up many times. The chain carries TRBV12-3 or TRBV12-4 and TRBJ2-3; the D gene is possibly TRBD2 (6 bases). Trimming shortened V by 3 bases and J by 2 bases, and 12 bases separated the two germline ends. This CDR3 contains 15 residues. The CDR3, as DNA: TGTGCCAGCAGTTTCGGGGGTAGCCCCACAGATACGCAGTATTTT. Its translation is CASSFGGSPTDTQYF.